The next 19 T cell receptor beta chains were all read from a single sample in a study of cytomegalovirus exposure and HLA in healthy donors. PCR involved 60 Vbeta and 13 Jbeta primers. The protocol was immunoSEQ multiplex PCR, while the TCRdb copy is restricted to in-frame clones and leaves out a portion. The table has about 140,000 clones, around four fifths seen once; the top ten hold approximately 1.5%. The sequencing sample was made of PBMCs. These receptors all stem from a man aged 35 to 55 in good health and CMV-seronegative.

This clone was picked up a small number of times. The chain couples TRBV4-3 to TRBJ1-4, with D perhaps TRBD1 (5 bases). V was shortened by 4 bases and J by 7 bases, with 7 bases between the two germline ends. Looked up from germline, CDR1 is LGHNA and CDR2 is YSLEER. The CDR3 is 12 residues long. DNA for the CDR3: TGCGCCAGCAGCCGAGACAGTGAAAAACTGTTTTTT. Residues: CASSRDSEKLFF.

The chain has TRBV28 and TRBJ2-1; 8 positions match TRBD2. The V gene end was trimmed by 5 bases and the J gene end by 7 bases; junction bases not matched to a gene: 4. Germline V gene data show CDR1 as MDHEN and CDR2 as SYDVKM. The CDR3 covers 13 residues. The CDR3 bases are TGTGCCAGCAGTATCGGGGGGGGGAATGAGCAGTTCTTC. This sequence encodes CASSIGGGNEQFF.

The J gene is TRBJ2-7, the V gene TRBV6-5; D not resolved. Germline values: CDR1 MNHEY, CDR2 SVGAGI. This CDR3 is built from 14 residues. Between the trimmed V and J ends, which lost 0 bases and 2 bases, there was a span of 8 bases. The CDR3 here is CASSYSETAYEQYF. In nucleotides, the CDR3 is TGTGCCAGCAGTTACTCTGAAACAGCCTACGAGCAGTACTTC.

V and J are TRBV20-1 and TRBJ2-3, with no clear D. V was shortened by 6 bases and J by 5 bases, with 9 bases between the two germline ends. Germline-derived CDR1 and CDR2 are DFQATT and SNEGSKA (reference sequence). There are 11 residues in the CDR3. DNA of the CDR3: TGCAGTGCCAACAGCCAAGATACGCAGTATTTT. This translates into CSANSQDTQYF.

The chain has TRBV27 and TRBJ1-6; D is undetermined. The CDR3 has 13 residues. The ends were cut back, 8 bases at V and 7 bases at J, with 12 bases in the middle. The germline CDR1 and CDR2 sequences are MNHEY and SMNVEV (reference sequence). This CDR3 reads CASQRGDNSPLHF. CDR3 in DNA: TGTGCCAGCCAGCGGGGAGACAATTCACCCCTCCACTTT.

The chain recombines TRBV30 with TRBJ2-7; D perhaps matches TRBD2 (6 bases). V shed 3 bases and J shed 4 bases, with 16 bases lying between them. CDR3 length equals 14 residues. CDR1 and CDR2 from the germline V gene are GTSNPN and SVGIG (reference sequence). DNA of the CDR3: TGTGCCTGGAGGGGTCTGGGGGGAGGTTACGAGCAGTACTTC. This translates into CAWRGLGGGYEQYF.

The chain joins TRBV5-4 to TRBJ1-2, with D perhaps TRBD1 (6 bases). The V gene lost 1 base and the J gene lost 2 bases, with 18 bases spanning the gap. CDR1 is SGHNT and CDR2 is YYREEE in the germline V gene (reference sequence). The CDR3 has 17 amino acids. The CDR3 here is CASSLLSGAGKNYGYTF. The CDR3 DNA is TGTGCCAGCAGCTTGCTCTCAGGGGCAGGAAAAAACTATGGCTACACCTTC.

The chain links TRBV7-9 to TRBJ1-3, with 9 bases matching TRBD1. The tail of the sequence fits TRBJ2-3 better, so the J call may be wrong. The CDR3 has 14 residues. Germline CDR1 is SEHNR and CDR2 is FQNEAQ (reference sequence). CDR3 in amino acids: CASSLVGQGTRQYF. DNA for the CDR3: TGTGCCAGCAGCTTAGTGGGACAGGGAACCAGGCAGTATTTT.

The rearrangement joins TRBV4-1 to TRBJ1-5; a possible D gene is TRBD1 (6 bases). Deletions cut 0 bases from V and 3 bases from J, with 12 bases between. CDR1 MGHRA and CDR2 YSYEKL come from the germline V gene. The CDR3 has 16 amino acids. This CDR3 reads CASSQEIGQLNQPQHF. The CDR3 region has the DNA TGCGCCAGCAGCCAAGAAATAGGACAGCTCAATCAGCCCCAGCATTTT.

The chain joins TRBV2 to TRBJ2-3; TRBD2 agrees at 13 bases. The CDR3 is 14 amino acids. CDR1 is SNHLY, CDR2 FYNNEI, per germline. J was trimmed by 5 bases and V by 6 bases; bases with no gene match: 2. The DNA of the CDR3 is TGTGCCAGCAGGGGGACTAGCGGGGTAGATACGCAGTATTTT. Encoded protein: CASRGTSGVDTQYF.

The rearrangement joins TRBV12-5 to TRBJ1-6; a weak D match, TRBD1 (6 bases). The CDR3 loop spans 15 amino acids. The germline CDR1 and CDR2 sequences are LGHNT and FRNRAP. V was trimmed by 7 bases and J by 10 bases, leaving 20 bases between them. Written as DNA, the CDR3 is TGTGCTAGTGCCCGGGAGACGGGAGGGGGGTCACCCCTCCACTTT. As protein: CASARETGGGSPLHF.

V is TRBV14 and J is TRBJ2-7; 8 bases agree with TRBD2. Germline V gene lookup returns CDR1 SGHDN and CDR2 FVKESK. The CDR3 runs to 15 residues. Unmatched junction bases numbered 7, after V lost 2 bases and J lost 4 bases. This CDR3 reads CASSQITSGVYEQYF. The CDR3 nucleotides are TGTGCCAGCAGCCAAATTACTAGCGGAGTGTACGAGCAGTACTTC. The whole variable domain, remainder taken from reference TRBV14 and TRBJ2-7, is EAGVTQFPSHSVIEKGQTVTLRCDPISGHDNLYWYRRVMGKEIKFLLHFVKESKQDESGMPNNRFLAERTGGTYSTLKVQPAELEDSGVYFCASSQITSGVYEQYFGPGTRLTVT.

The rearrangement joins TRBV5-8 to TRBJ2-1, with a weak D call TRBD2 (7 bases). There are 16 residues in the CDR3. Germline CDR1 is SGHTS and CDR2 is YDEGEE. V dropped 10 bases and J dropped 10 bases, with 30 bases sitting between them. The CDR3 region has the DNA TGTGCCGGACGGTCGATAGCGGAGGGGGACTACCGAGAGCAGTTCTTC. It is translated as CAGRSIAEGDYREQFF. Full variable domain (outside the CDR3, taken from reference TRBV5-8 and TRBJ2-1): EAGVTQSPTHLIKTRGQQATLRCSPISGHTSVYWYQQALGLGLQFLLWYDEGEERNRGNFPPRFSGRQFPNYSSELNVNALELEDSALYLCAGRSIAEGDYREQFFGPGTRLTVL.

DNA for the CDR3: TGTGCCAGCAGCTCAAAGGGGGCAGACACAGATACGCAGTATTTT. Translating gives CASSSKGADTDTQYF. The chain employs TRBV7-2 and TRBJ2-3; 7 bases line up with TRBD1. The ends lost 4 bases at V and 2 bases at J; junction bases unmatched: 6. In germline, CDR1 is SGHTA, CDR2 FQGNSA. The CDR3 length is 15 residues.

The chain carries TRBV5-4 and TRBJ2-7, with a weak D call TRBD1 (6 bases). The V and J ends lost 2 bases and 3 bases respectively, with 15 bases between them. There are 15 residues in the CDR3. Germline V CDR1 and CDR2: SGHNT, YYREEE (reference sequence). CDR3 sequence reads: CASSFGGDRIYEQYF. CDR3 bases: TGTGCCAGCAGCTTTGGGGGTGACAGGATCTACGAGCAGTACTTC.

This clone was found a few times. The chain is built from TRBV2 and TRBJ2-5; weak D call: TRBD2 (5 bases). The J call may be wrong; the DNA end is better matched by TRBJ2-7. The germline CDR1 and CDR2 sequences are SNHLY and FYNNEI. This CDR3 spans 12 amino acids. The CDR3 is CASSETGNEQYF. The CDR3 nucleotides read TGTGCCAGCAGTGAAACGGGGAACGAGCAGTACTTC.

This clone has only one observation. The chain joins TRBV7-6 to TRBJ1-5, with D hard to call. Germline V gene sequence: CDR1 SGHVS, CDR2 FNYEAQ. The CDR3 runs 15 residues. The V end lost 1 base, the J end lost 0 bases, and 7 bases lay between the germline ends. The CDR3 region has the DNA TGTGCCAGCAGCTTAGGGGAGGATAGCAATCAGCCCCAGCATTTT. Encoded protein: CASSLGEDSNQPQHF.

The chain couples TRBV11-2 to TRBJ1-1, with 7 bases fitting TRBD1. The CDR3 is made up of 16 amino acids. The germline gives CDR1 SGHAT, CDR2 FQNNGV. Trimming at V came to 2 bases and at J to 4 bases, leaving 10 bases not matched to a gene. CDR3 bases: TGTGCCAGCAGCTTATGGAGGGGGCAGCTTAGCACTGAAGCTTTCTTT. Amino acids: CASSLWRGQLSTEAFF.

The chain couples TRBV5-6 to TRBJ2-7, with 7 bases aligning to TRBD1. Germline lookup yields CDR1 SGHDT and CDR2 YYEEEE. The CDR3 contains 13 residues. The J segment lost 4 bases and the V segment lost 6 bases, leaving 7 bases of the junction unmatched. The CDR3 sequence is CASNPQGMYEQYF. CDR3 in DNA: TGTGCCAGCAATCCACAGGGGATGTACGAGCAGTACTTC.